The sequence of this TCR beta chain was determined in a study of T cells in Graves' hyperthyroidism and ophthalmopathy. Findings and caveats of the study: Model-based prediction identified ophthalmopathy a median 6.5 months prior to its onset. Most expanded thyroid clonotypes above 0.001 also appeared in blood.

Amplification of TCR beta CDR3 regions was performed using RNA transcripts as template. The study used the HTBI primer set for a first-round RT-PCR of the TCR CDR3. TCRdb re-called the multiplex PCR reads with MiXCR, one entry per CDR3 protein. The table has under 350,000 distinct CDR3 sequences, 15% to 20% seen once. This clonotype was counted only a few times. Its antigen remains unidentified. Each diagnosis drew on symptoms, thyroxine, TRAb, thyroid ultrasound and orbital computed tomography findings. Sequencing used blood. The TCR sequence derives from a woman aged 55 to 70 with Graves' ophthalmopathy.

The CDR3 DNA is TGCGCCAGCAGCTGGGGGCTAGACAGGGTACTCTATGGCTACACCTTC. This sequence encodes CASSWGLDRVLYGYTF. The genes are TRBV5-1 and TRBJ1-2, with 7 bases aligning to TRBD1. The CDR3 has 16 residues. In germline, CDR1 is SGHRS, CDR2 YFSETQ. With 3 bases clipped from V and 4 bases from J, the junction kept 12 bases outside the gene matches.